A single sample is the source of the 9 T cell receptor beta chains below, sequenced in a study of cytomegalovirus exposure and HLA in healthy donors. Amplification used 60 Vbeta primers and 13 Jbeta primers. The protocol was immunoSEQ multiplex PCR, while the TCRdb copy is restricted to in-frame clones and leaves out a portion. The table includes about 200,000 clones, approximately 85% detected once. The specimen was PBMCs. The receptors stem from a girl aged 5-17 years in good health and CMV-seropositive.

This CDR3 reads CASSLAPGTAASNQPQHF. CDR3 DNA sequence: TGCGCCAGCAGCTTGGCCCCAGGGACAGCCGCTAGCAATCAGCCCCAGCATTTT. The chain couples TRBV5-1 to TRBJ1-5; 7 bases map to TRBD1. Germline V gene sequence: CDR1 SGHRS, CDR2 YFSETQ. V trimming: 0 bases; J trimming: 0 bases; junction bases outside the gene matches: 9. The CDR3 spans 18 residues.

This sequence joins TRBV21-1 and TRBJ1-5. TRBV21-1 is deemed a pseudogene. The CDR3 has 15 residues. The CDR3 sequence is CASAPGGVSNQPQHF. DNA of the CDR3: TGTGCCAGCGCACCGGGAGGGGTTAGCAATCAGCCCCAGCATTTT.

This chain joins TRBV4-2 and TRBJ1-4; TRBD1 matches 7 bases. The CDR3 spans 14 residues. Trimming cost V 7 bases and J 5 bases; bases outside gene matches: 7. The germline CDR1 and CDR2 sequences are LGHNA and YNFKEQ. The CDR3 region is CASKRTGLNEKLFF. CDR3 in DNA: TGTGCCAGCAAGAGGACAGGCCTGAATGAAAAACTGTTTTTT.

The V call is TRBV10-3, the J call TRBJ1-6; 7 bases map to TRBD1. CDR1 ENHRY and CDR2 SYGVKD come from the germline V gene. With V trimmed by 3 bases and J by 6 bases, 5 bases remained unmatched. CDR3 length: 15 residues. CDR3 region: CAISDMQGGNSPLHF. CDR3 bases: TGTGCCATCAGTGACATGCAGGGGGGTAATTCACCCCTCCACTTT.

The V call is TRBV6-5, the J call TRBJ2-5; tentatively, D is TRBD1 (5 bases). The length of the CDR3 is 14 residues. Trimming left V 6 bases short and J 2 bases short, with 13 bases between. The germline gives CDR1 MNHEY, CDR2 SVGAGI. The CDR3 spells CASSQGSLQETQYF. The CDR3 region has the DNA TGTGCCAGCAGCCAGGGCAGCCTACAAGAGACCCAGTACTTC.

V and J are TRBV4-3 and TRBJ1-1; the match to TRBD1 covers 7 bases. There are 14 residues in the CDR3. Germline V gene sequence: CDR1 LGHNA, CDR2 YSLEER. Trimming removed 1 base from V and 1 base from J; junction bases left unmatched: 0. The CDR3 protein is CASSQGQGNTEAFF. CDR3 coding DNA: TGCGCCAGCAGCCAAGGACAGGGGAACACTGAAGCTTTCTTT.

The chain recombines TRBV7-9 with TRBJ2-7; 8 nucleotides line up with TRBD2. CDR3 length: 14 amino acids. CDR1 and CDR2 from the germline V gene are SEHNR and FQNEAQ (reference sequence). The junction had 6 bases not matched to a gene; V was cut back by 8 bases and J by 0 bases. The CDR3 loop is CASQSGGISYEQYF. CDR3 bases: TGTGCCAGCCAGAGCGGGGGAATCTCCTACGAGCAGTACTTC. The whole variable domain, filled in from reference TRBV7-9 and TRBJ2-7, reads DTGVSQNPRHKITKRGQNVTFRCDPISEHNRLYWYRQTLGQGPEFLTYFQNEAQLEKSRLLSDRFSAERPKGSFSTLEIQRTEQGDSAMYLCASQSGGISYEQYFGPGTRLTVT.

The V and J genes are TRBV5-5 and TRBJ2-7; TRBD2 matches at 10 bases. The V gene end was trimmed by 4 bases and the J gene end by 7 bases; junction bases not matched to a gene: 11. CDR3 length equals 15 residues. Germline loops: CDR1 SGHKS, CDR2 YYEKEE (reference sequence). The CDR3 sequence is CASSREAGGKLEQYF. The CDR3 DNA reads TGTGCCAGCAGCCGAGAAGCGGGGGGGAAGTTGGAGCAGTACTTC. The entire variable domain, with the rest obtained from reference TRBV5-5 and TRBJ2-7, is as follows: DAGVTQSPTHLIKTRGQQVTLRCSPISGHKSVSWYQQVLGQGPQFIFQYYEKEERGRGNFPDRFSARQFPNYSSELNVNALLLGDSALYLCASSREAGGKLEQYFGPGTRLTVT.

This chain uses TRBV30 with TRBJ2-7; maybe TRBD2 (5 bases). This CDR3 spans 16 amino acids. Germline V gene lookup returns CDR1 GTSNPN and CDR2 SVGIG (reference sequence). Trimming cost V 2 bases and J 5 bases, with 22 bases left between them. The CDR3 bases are TGTGCCTGGAGTCCTCCCTGGGCCTTCACGCGGGACGAGCAGTACTTC. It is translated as CAWSPPWAFTRDEQYF.